This T cell receptor beta chain was identified in a study of blood T cells in healthy people across ages. On the study more broadly: Through template switching, about one barcoded beta molecule was captured per two T cells, as measured in model experiments. Points from the study as a whole: The study lacked donor CMV status, which possibly confounded expanded clonotype changes.

V lost 2 bases and J 2 bases, leaving 10 bases between the germline ends. The CDR3 covers 14 residues. The germline gives CDR1 SEHNR, CDR2 FQNEAQ (reference sequence). Combining a sample-barcoded 5' primer with a J-beta primer mix, a second PCR ran for roughly 7 to 12 cycles. One entry per CDR3 protein results from TCRdb running MiXCR on the 5' RACE reads. The sample has some 1.6 million distinct CDR3 sequences, roughly 30% seen once; the top ten hold approximately 11%. On this clonotype itself: Its specificity is unknown.

This sequence was found in a woman aged 25 to 39 in good health. Sequencing was carried out using blood. V and J are TRBV7-9 and TRBJ2-7; D unclear. The CDR3 here is CASSLSLVPYEQYF. In nucleotides, the CDR3 is TGTGCCAGCAGCTTATCGCTAGTCCCCTACGAGCAGTACTTC. Supplemented by reference TRBV7-9 and TRBJ2-7, the full variable domain reads DTGVSQNPRHKITKRGQNVTFRCDPISEHNRLYWYRQTLGQGPEFLTYFQNEAQLEKSRLLSDRFSAERPKGSFSTLEIQRTEQGDSAMYLCASSLSLVPYEQYFGPGTRLTVT.